A single sample is the source of the 32 T cell receptor beta chains below, sequenced in a study of Graves' ophthalmopathy and Graves' hyperthyroidism. The authors amplified TCR beta CDR3 regions, and they did so from RNA transcripts for repertoire sequencing. Scientists carried out first-round RT-PCR using HTBI primers and then a second-round multiplex PCR. A single record per CDR3 protein comes from TCRdb applying MiXCR to the multiplex PCR reads. The table includes about 660,000 distinct CDR3 sequences, approximately 39% detected once. Input material: peripheral blood. The receptors come from an adult man with Graves' ophthalmopathy.

Note on this clonotype: The junction and the germline gene differ at one end; a read error may be behind it. V usage is TRBV2 and J usage is TRBJ2-7; the match to TRBD1 covers 10 bases. The V gene's germline CDR1 is SNHLY and CDR2 FYNNEI. The CDR3 runs 14 residues. CDR3 bases: TGCGCCAGCAGCAGGGGACAGGGGAGGGACGAGCGGTACTTC. Residues: CASSRGQGRDERYF.

This clonotype was detected many times. The chain's CDR3 is CASSFTSSETQYF. The CDR3 DNA reads as TGCGCCAGCAGCTTTACGTCGTCGGAGACCCAGTACTTC. The J gene is TRBJ2-5, the V gene TRBV5-1; the D is unclear. Germline V gene sequence: CDR1 SGHRS, CDR2 YFSETQ. Trimming shortened V by 2 bases and J by 5 bases, and 10 bases separated the two germline ends. The CDR3 covers 13 residues.

The rearrangement joins TRBV20-1 to TRBJ1-2; 9 bases are a match to TRBD1. Germline V CDR1 and CDR2: DFQATT, SNEGSKA (reference sequence). The CDR3 contains 15 residues. J was trimmed by 4 bases and V by 6 bases; bases with no gene match: 12. CDR3 bases: TGCAGTGCGCGGACAGGGGTCCGGGCCAGCTATGGCTACACCTTC. Protein: CSARTGVRASYGYTF.

This clonotype was detected many times. This sequence joins TRBV7-9 and TRBJ2-7, with D perhaps TRBD2 (5 bases). This CDR3 comprises 14 residues. V shed 5 bases and J shed 3 bases, with 14 bases lying between them. Looked up from germline, CDR1 is SEHNR and CDR2 is FQNEAQ (reference sequence). CDR3 in amino acids: CASSQRDGIYEQYF. CDR3 nucleotides: TGTGCCAGCAGCCAAAGAGACGGGATCTACGAGCAGTACTTC.

With respect to this clonotype: The conserved phenylalanine or tryptophan normally closing the CDR3 is absent here, so this likely arose from a read error. It is unclear where the CDR3 begins or ends on the DNA, so no DNA is shown, and the CDR3 is as TCRdb lists it. The rearrangement joins TRBV24-1 to TRBJ2-5; TRBD2 was called by the table and not checked on the DNA. CDR1 is KGHDR and CDR2 is SFDVKD in the germline V gene. The CDR3 is 11 residues long, counting both termini. The CDR3 protein is CATSEGRLAGV.

This clonotype was observed many times. V usage is TRBV7-9 and J usage is TRBJ2-5; no clear D. Germline V gene data show CDR1 as SEHNR and CDR2 as FQNEAQ (reference sequence). Trimming left V 4 bases short and J 1 base short, with 13 bases between. The CDR3 is made up of 15 amino acids. The CDR3 DNA reads as TGTGCCAGCAGCTCCAGTGGGCAGTTCCAAGAGACCCAGTACTTC. Amino acids: CASSSSGQFQETQYF.

The sample holds many counts of this clonotype. The J gene is TRBJ1-2, the V gene TRBV20-1; TRBD1 might be the D (5 bases). The V gene lost 3 bases and the J gene lost 5 bases, with 10 bases spanning the gap. From germline, CDR1 is DFQATT and CDR2 SNEGSKA (reference sequence). The CDR3 has 12 residues. The CDR3 DNA follows: TGCAGTGCTAGCAGGGAAGGATATGGCTACACCTTC. The encoded protein is CSASREGYGYTF.

This chain links TRBV2 with TRBJ2-7; 11 bases match TRBD2. The CDR3 loop spans 15 amino acids. The germline V gene encodes CDR1 SNHLY and CDR2 FYNNEI. Trimming removed 2 bases from V and 3 bases from J; junction bases left unmatched: 3. The CDR3 region is CASSESSGRVYEQYF. For the CDR3, the DNA is TGTGCCAGCAGTGAAAGTAGCGGGAGGGTCTACGAGCAGTACTTC. The full variable domain, in which reference TRBV2 and TRBJ2-7 provide the parts outside the CDR3, is EPEVTQTPSHQVTQMGQEVILRCVPISNHLYFYWYRQILGQKVEFLVSFYNNEISEKSEIFDDQFSVERPDGSNFTLKIRSTKLEDSAMYFCASSESSGRVYEQYFGPGTRLTVT.

This clonotype has ten or more counts. This chain uses TRBV12-3 or TRBV12-4 with TRBJ1-5; 7 positions match TRBD1. The V segment lost 6 bases and the J segment 2 bases; nucleotides outside the gene matches: 7. CDR3 length equals 15 residues. CDR3 in amino acids: CASSQGGAGNQPQHF. CDR3 nucleotide sequence: TGTGCCAGCAGCCAGGGGGGAGCCGGCAATCAGCCCCAGCATTTT.

As to this clonotype: This may be a read error, as it is one base from a much larger clone. The rearrangement uses TRBV4-3 and TRBJ1-4; perhaps TRBD1 as D (5 bases). From germline, CDR1 is LGHNA and CDR2 YSLEER. The CDR3 totals 17 residues. The CDR3 protein is CASSQDVAGSTNEELFF. In DNA form, the CDR3 reads TGCGCCAGCAGCCAAGACGTCGCAGGGTCAACTAATGAAGAACTGTTTTTT.

This clonotype has more than one count but fewer than ten. V usage is TRBV2 and J usage is TRBJ1-5; 8 bases are shared with TRBD1. Germline V gene lookup returns CDR1 SNHLY and CDR2 FYNNEI. V lost 6 bases and J lost 2; bases outside the gene matches: 15. The CDR3 is 18 residues long. The CDR3 is CASSSTPDRGGGNQPQHF. Here the CDR3 DNA reads TGTGCCAGCAGCTCCACTCCTGACAGGGGTGGGGGCAATCAGCCCCAGCATTTT.

This clonotype was observed many times. The V gene is TRBV11-2, the J gene TRBJ1-1; D gene unclear. This CDR3 spans 14 amino acids. Trimming stripped 1 base from V and 3 bases from J, with 9 bases between. CDR1 and CDR2 from the germline V gene are SGHAT and FQNNGV. DNA for the CDR3: TGTGCCAGCAGCTTAGCGAGGGCAGACACTGAAGCTTTCTTT. Amino acid sequence: CASSLARADTEAFF.

This clonotype was seen repeatedly, ten times or more. The gene calls are TRBV20-1 and TRBJ2-7, with 7 bases matching TRBD2. Germline CDR1 reads DFQATT; CDR2 reads SNEGSKA (reference sequence). This CDR3 has 13 amino acids. Losses at the gene ends were 5 bases for V and 2 bases for J; bases not matched to a gene: 6. CDR3 protein: CSAVLAGAYEQYF. The CDR3 DNA is TGCAGTGCTGTGTTAGCGGGTGCCTACGAGCAGTACTTC.

The chain links TRBV14 to TRBJ1-5; D is undetermined. This CDR3 has 15 residues. The V end was cut by 3 bases, the J end by 11 bases, with 20 bases between. Germline-derived CDR1 and CDR2 are SGHDN and FVKESK. CDR3 residues: CASSQLAGVGETQHF. The CDR3 region has the DNA TGTGCCAGCAGCCAGCTAGCGGGAGTAGGTGAGACCCAGCATTTT. The whole variable domain, filled in from reference TRBV14 and TRBJ1-5, reads EAGVTQFPSHSVIEKGQTVTLRCDPISGHDNLYWYRRVMGKEIKFLLHFVKESKQDESGMPNNRFLAERTGGTYSTLKVQPAELEDSGVYFCASSQLAGVGETQHFGDGTRLSIL.

The chain carries TRBV10-3 and TRBJ1-2; 7 bases match TRBD1. Germline V CDR1 and CDR2: ENHRY, SYGVKD. Trimming at V came to 11 bases and at J to 2 bases, leaving 8 bases not matched to a gene. CDR3 length: 13 amino acids. The CDR3 DNA reads TGTGCCGGGAGTCCAGGGGGAAACTATGGCTACACCTTC. Amino acids: CAGSPGGNYGYTF.

Remarks on this clonotype: At one end the junction does not follow the germline gene, possibly because of a read error. This chain uses TRBV10-2 with TRBJ2-7, with 7 bases matching TRBD1. Germline lookup yields CDR1 WSHSY and CDR2 SAAADI. This CDR3 comprises 14 residues. As DNA, the CDR3 is TGTGCCAGCTCACCACCGGGACAGACCTACGAGCAGTACTTC. Its translation is CASSPPGQTYEQYF.

The table lists this clonotype with many counts. J is TRBJ2-7 and V is TRBV20-1, with 8 bases that match TRBD1. J lost 1 base, V lost 6 bases, and 8 bases had no gene match. Germline V gene data show CDR1 as DFQATT and CDR2 as SNEGSKA (reference sequence). This CDR3 spans 14 amino acids. This CDR3 reads CSAIAGTGSYEQYF. CDR3 bases: TGCAGTGCCATAGCCGGGACAGGATCCTACGAGCAGTACTTC.

The J gene is TRBJ2-5, the V gene TRBV3-1; no reliable D call. The CDR3 covers 14 residues. V lost 0 bases and J lost 2, with 7 bases in between. CDR1 is LGHDT, CDR2 YNNKEL, per germline (reference sequence). CDR3 loop: CASSQDLPQETQYF. The CDR3 DNA sequence: TGTGCCAGCAGCCAAGATTTGCCACAAGAGACCCAGTACTTC.

The rearrangement joins TRBV19 to TRBJ1-1; weak D call: TRBD1 (5 bases). The CDR3 runs to 13 residues. Germline V gene sequence: CDR1 LNHDA, CDR2 SQIVND (reference sequence). V was cut by 5 bases and J by 7 bases, with 14 bases left in between. The CDR3 protein is CASSLPGAFEAFF. As DNA, the CDR3 is TGTGCCAGTAGTCTGCCCGGGGCCTTTGAAGCTTTCTTT.

The chain uses TRBV10-3 and TRBJ1-5; 8 bases are a match to TRBD1. Trimming cost V 0 bases and J 5 bases; bases outside gene matches: 3. Germline V gene sequence: CDR1 ENHRY, CDR2 SYGVKD. This CDR3 is built from 15 residues. The CDR3 DNA reads as TGTGCCATCAGTGAGTCGCGGACAGGGCATCAGCCCCAGCATTTT. It specifies CAISESRTGHQPQHF.

The V call is TRBV12-3 or TRBV12-4, the J call TRBJ1-1, with 10 bases lining up with TRBD1. This CDR3 spans 18 amino acids. V dropped 5 bases and J dropped 0; count of bases not matched to a gene: 12. The CDR3 DNA follows: TGTGCCAGCAGTCGCCCCTCCCGGGACAGGGGTATGAACACTGAAGCTTTCTTT. Translation gives CASSRPSRDRGMNTEAFF.

To note about this clonotype: A read error may be the cause here, since a much bigger clone is one base away. The chain has TRBV5-1 and TRBJ2-5; a possible D gene is TRBD1 (5 bases). The CDR3 length is 14 residues. Germline V gene data show CDR1 as SGHRS and CDR2 as YFSETQ. As DNA, the CDR3 is TGCGCCAGCAGTTCGCGACAAGGGGAAGAGACCCGGTACTTC. This translates into CASSSRQGEETRYF.

This clonotype has at least ten counts. The CDR3 coding sequence is TGTGCCAGCACGGGACAGGGGTTAAGTAATGAAAAACTGTTTTTT. It specifies CASTGQGLSNEKLFF. The rearrangement uses TRBV2 and TRBJ1-4; TRBD1 matches 10 bases. Germline V gene data show CDR1 as SNHLY and CDR2 as FYNNEI. This CDR3 is built from 15 residues. The trim removed 7 bases at V and 4 bases at J, leaving 6 bases unmatched.

This clonotype was detected a few times. For the CDR3, the DNA is TGTGCCAGCAGCTTAGTCCGGGACAGGGGGCGGGAGACCCAGTACTTC. Amino acid sequence: CASSLVRDRGRETQYF. The V and J genes are TRBV7-9 and TRBJ2-5; 12 nucleotides line up with TRBD1. CDR1 SEHNR and CDR2 FQNEAQ come from the germline V gene (reference sequence). This CDR3 has 16 amino acids. V shed 1 base, J shed 5 bases, and the junction held 5 bases outside the gene matches.

As concerns this clonotype: One base away lies a much larger clone, so this may be a sequencing read error. The chain carries TRBV20-1 and TRBJ2-5; D may be TRBD1 or TRBD2 (6 bases each). The CDR3 spans 15 residues. With 3 bases removed from V and 4 bases from J, the gap between germline ends came to 18 bases. Per the germline V gene, CDR1 is DFQATT and CDR2 is SNEGSKA (reference sequence). In nucleotides, the CDR3 is TGCAGTGCTAGGGAGACGGGGGCGCGACGAGAGACCCAGTACTTC. Translation: CSARETGARRETQYF.

The rearrangement links TRBV29-1 to TRBJ2-7, with 8 bases lining up with TRBD1. CDR3 length equals 13 residues. V shed 7 bases and J 2 bases; nucleotides not matched to a gene: 7. Germline V gives CDR1 SQVTM, CDR2 ANQGSEA. CDR3 sequence (DNA): TGCAGCGCCCACGGGACAGGAACCTACGAGCAGTACTTC. Its translation is CSAHGTGTYEQYF.

The V and J genes are TRBV6-2 or TRBV6-3 and TRBJ1-1; D gene ambiguous. This CDR3 comprises 15 residues. The V gene lost 3 bases and the J gene lost 0 bases, with 11 bases spanning the gap. Germline V lookup: CDR1 MNHEY, CDR2 SVGEGT. CDR3 residues: CASSYRAAMNTEAFF. The DNA of the CDR3 is TGTGCCAGCAGTTATCGGGCGGCGATGAACACTGAAGCTTTCTTT.

This clonotype was counted between two and nine times. The chain combines TRBV9 with TRBJ2-5; maybe TRBD1 (7 bases). Trimming cost V 4 bases and J 1 base, with 11 bases left between them. The germline V gene encodes CDR1 SGDLS and CDR2 YYNGEE. There are 14 residues in the CDR3. The CDR3 spells CASSWRDSQETQYF. The CDR3 DNA reads TGTGCCAGCAGCTGGCGGGACAGCCAAGAGACCCAGTACTTC.

This clonotype occurred many times. The rearrangement joins TRBV19 to TRBJ2-5, with D tentatively TRBD2 (7 bases). V was shortened by 9 bases and J by 5 bases, with 22 bases between the two germline ends. The CDR3 is 15 amino acids. Looked up from germline, CDR1 is LNHDA and CDR2 is SQIVND (reference sequence). CDR3 in amino acids: CASSRGGGEMETQYF. In nucleotides, the CDR3 is TGTGCCAGCTCAAGAGGGGGGGGTGAAATGGAGACCCAGTACTTC. The full variable domain, completed using reference TRBV19 and TRBJ2-5, is DGGITQSPKYLFRKEGQNVTLSCEQNLNHDAMYWYRQDPGQGLRLIYYSQIVNDFQKGDIAEGYSVSREKKESFPLTVTSAQKNPTAFYLCASSRGGGEMETQYFGPGTRLLVL.

This clonotype has ten or more counts. The gene calls are TRBV19 and TRBJ1-2; 7 positions agree with TRBD1. J lost 7 bases, V lost 5 bases, and 7 bases had no gene match. CDR1 is LNHDA, CDR2 SQIVND, per germline (reference sequence). CDR3 length: 13 amino acids. The CDR3 DNA follows: TGTGCCAGTAGTCGTGACAGGGATCTTGGCTACACCTTC. Translation gives CASSRDRDLGYTF.

This rearrangement joins TRBV29-1 to TRBJ1-5, with D possibly matching TRBD1 (6 bases). Germline V gives CDR1 SQVTM, CDR2 ANQGSEA. The CDR3 covers 15 residues. Trimming removed 4 bases from V and 4 bases from J, with 17 bases in between. In nucleotides, the CDR3 is TGCAGCGTTGTTGGGGGCTCTATTTGGAATCAGCCCCAGCATTTT. Amino acids: CSVVGGSIWNQPQHF.

As regards this clonotype: The junction differs from germline at one of its ends, possibly a read error. The chain uses TRBV15 and TRBJ2-6, with TRBD2 matching over 7 bases. Germline CDR1 is LNHNV and CDR2 is YYDKDF (reference sequence). The CDR3 extends over 15 amino acids. CDR3 in DNA: TGTGCCACCAGCAGGGGTCCGGCGGGAGCGGACACTGAAGCTTTC. It encodes CATSRGPAGADTEAF.